Presented here are 32 T cell receptor beta chains from one specimen sequenced in a study of blood T cell repertoires in COVID-19. Sequenced by immunoSEQ multiplex PCR; TCRdb stores in-frame clones only, minus some. The repertoire holds more than 130,000 clones, about 88% seen once, with 8% to 11% in the top ten. The specimen was peripheral blood. The receptors were gathered from a man between 45 and 60 years old with active or convalescent COVID-19.

The V and J genes are TRBV18 and TRBJ1-5; D perhaps matches TRBD1 (5 bases). Germline CDR1 reads KGHSH; CDR2 reads LQKENI. Trimming took 4 bases from V and 4 from J, leaving 11 bases between them. This CDR3 contains 14 residues. The CDR3 loop reads CASSLGVGNQPQHF. The CDR3, as DNA: TGTGCCAGCTCACTAGGGGTTGGGAATCAGCCCCAGCATTTT.

The gene calls are TRBV28 and TRBJ1-4, with D perhaps TRBD1 (5 bases). This CDR3 is built from 12 residues. The V gene's germline CDR1 is MDHEN and CDR2 SYDVKM. V was cut by 5 bases and J by 7 bases, with 8 bases left in between. The CDR3 spells CASSGGVEKLFF. CDR3 bases: TGTGCCAGCAGTGGGGGGGTTGAAAAACTGTTTTTT.

J is TRBJ1-5 and V is TRBV7-9; D remains ambiguous. CDR3 length: 13 amino acids. V shed 2 bases and J shed 7 bases, with 9 bases lying between them. CDR1 is SEHNR, CDR2 FQNEAQ, per germline (reference sequence). The CDR3 spells CASSLNGEQPQHF. The CDR3 DNA follows: TGTGCCAGCAGCTTAAATGGGGAGCAGCCCCAGCATTTT.

This clone was seen just once. The J gene is TRBJ2-7, the V gene TRBV6-6; the D gene is possibly TRBD1 (6 bases). V was clipped by 2 bases and J by 9 bases, with 8 bases between them. There are 11 residues in the CDR3. Germline values: CDR1 MNHNY, CDR2 SVGAGI (reference sequence). In nucleotides, the CDR3 is TGTGCCAGCAGTTACCAGGGGAGGCAGTACTTC. It yields the protein CASSYQGRQYF.

This clone was picked up one time. This sequence joins TRBV9 and TRBJ2-7, with 8 positions matching TRBD1. In germline, CDR1 is SGDLS, CDR2 YYNGEE. The CDR3 has 16 residues. J was trimmed by 1 base and V by 3 bases; bases with no gene match: 9. The CDR3 DNA sequence: TGTGCCAGCAGCGGGGCATCTGGGACAGGTTCCTACGAGCAGTACTTC. It yields the protein CASSGASGTGSYEQYF.

V is TRBV12-3 or TRBV12-4 and J is TRBJ1-5; D is ambiguous. With 3 bases removed from V and 5 bases from J, the gap between germline ends came to 8 bases. The CDR3 consists of 13 residues. In DNA form, the CDR3 reads TGTGCCAGCAGTTTTTACCGGGATCAGCCCCAGCATTTT. Translation gives CASSFYRDQPQHF.

This clone appeared a single time. The chain uses TRBV19 and TRBJ2-2; TRBD2 agrees at 12 bases. The V and J ends lost 7 bases and 1 base, in that order; junction bases with no gene match: 10. The CDR3 spans 18 residues. Germline V gene lookup returns CDR1 LNHDA and CDR2 SQIVND (reference sequence). As DNA, the CDR3 is TGTGCCAGTAAAGGATGGGGACTAGCGGGCGGGAACACCGGGGAGCTGTTTTTT. Its translation: CASKGWGLAGGNTGELFF. The whole variable domain, remainder taken from reference TRBV19 and TRBJ2-2, is DGGITQSPKYLFRKEGQNVTLSCEQNLNHDAMYWYRQDPGQGLRLIYYSQIVNDFQKGDIAEGYSVSREKKESFPLTVTSAQKNPTAFYLCASKGWGLAGGNTGELFFGEGSRLTVL.

The genes are TRBV2 and TRBJ2-7, with 10 bases matching TRBD1. After removal of 7 bases from V and 4 bases from J, the junction contained 7 bases not matched to a gene. This CDR3 has 14 amino acids. Germline CDR1 and CDR2: SNHLY and FYNNEI. CDR3 DNA: TGTGCCAGCAAGCCGACAGGGGGCTTGTACGAGCAGTACTTC. Amino acid sequence: CASKPTGGLYEQYF.

The chain is built from TRBV9 and TRBJ2-5; D is possibly TRBD1 (6 bases). Germline CDR1 is SGDLS and CDR2 is YYNGEE. CDR3 size: 15 residues. The germline V and J ends were trimmed by 0 bases and 2 bases, with 11 bases remaining between them. The CDR3 region is CASSVEQGWQETQYF. The CDR3, as DNA: TGTGCCAGCAGCGTAGAACAGGGATGGCAAGAGACCCAGTACTTC.

The chain links TRBV5-5 to TRBJ2-1, with 9 bases lining up with TRBD2. Germline-derived CDR1 and CDR2 are SGHKS and YYEKEE (reference sequence). The CDR3 totals 13 residues. Germline trimming cut 2 bases from V and 9 bases from J; bases unmatched to any gene: 3. The CDR3 coding sequence is TGTGCCAGCAGCTTCCGACTAGCGGTTGAGCAGTTCTTC. Residues: CASSFRLAVEQFF.

CDR3 residues: CASSLREREKLFF. The CDR3 region has the DNA TGTGCCAGCAGTTTGAGGGAACGGGAAAAACTGTTTTTT. The chain carries TRBV27 and TRBJ1-4; D not certain. The CDR3 has 13 amino acids. V was trimmed by 3 bases and J by 8 bases, leaving 10 bases between them. CDR1 is MNHEY, CDR2 SMNVEV, per germline (reference sequence).

This clone was recorded a few times. This chain connects TRBV28 to TRBJ2-7, with a possible D match to TRBD2 (6 bases). The V end lost 5 bases, the J end lost 7 bases, and 12 bases lay between the germline ends. This CDR3 region has 12 residues. Germline V gene data show CDR1 as MDHEN and CDR2 as SYDVKM. The CDR3 protein is CASSPGLWEQYF. In nucleotides, the CDR3 is TGTGCCAGCAGTCCGGGACTTTGGGAGCAGTACTTC.

The chain links TRBV28 to TRBJ2-1, with 14 nucleotides matching TRBD2. Germline trimming cut 5 bases from V and 10 bases from J; bases unmatched to any gene: 10. Germline-derived CDR1 and CDR2 are MDHEN and SYDVKM. The CDR3 sequence is 16 residues long. Written as DNA, the CDR3 is TGTGCCAGCAGTCCCCCGGGACTAGCGGGAGTAAAAGAGCAGTTCTTC. Amino acids: CASSPPGLAGVKEQFF.

This clone showed up just a few times. The rearrangement links TRBV6-5 to TRBJ2-2, with D possibly being TRBD1 (5 bases). CDR3 size: 12 residues. Germline V gene sequence: CDR1 MNHEY, CDR2 SVGAGI. The V end lost 7 bases, the J end lost 7 bases, and 10 bases lay between the germline ends. CDR3 sequence reads: CASKRGSGELFF. The CDR3 region has the DNA TGTGCCAGCAAAAGGGGCAGCGGGGAGCTGTTTTTT.

The chain joins TRBV18 to TRBJ2-5; D is unresolved. In germline, CDR1 is KGHSH, CDR2 LQKENI. The length of the CDR3 is 12 residues. V dropped 6 bases and J dropped 2 bases, with 7 bases sitting between them. This chain's CDR3 is CASSTRQETQYF. Here the CDR3 DNA reads TGTGCCAGCTCTACCAGGCAAGAGACCCAGTACTTC.

V is TRBV9 and J is TRBJ2-7; D might be TRBD1 (6 bases). Trimming stripped 7 bases from V and 6 bases from J, with 17 bases between. The CDR3 loop spans 13 amino acids. Germline V gene lookup returns CDR1 SGDLS and CDR2 YYNGEE. In nucleotides, the CDR3 is TGTGCCAGCGGAGGTTTTACAGGGCGCGAGCAGTACTTC. Protein: CASGGFTGREQYF.

V is TRBV18 and J is TRBJ2-1; 8 positions match TRBD2. Germline V gene sequence: CDR1 KGHSH, CDR2 LQKENI. V shed 3 bases, J shed 7 bases, and the junction held 2 bases outside the gene matches. The CDR3 is 13 residues long. CDR3 nucleotides: TGTGCCAGCTCACCGGCTAGCGGGAATGAGCAGTTCTTC. It yields the protein CASSPASGNEQFF.

This clone has just one count. The chain has TRBV29-1 and TRBJ2-7, with no clear D. The CDR3 loop spans 13 amino acids. V was cut by 4 bases and J by 1 base, with 11 bases left in between. In germline, CDR1 is SQVTM, CDR2 ANQGSEA. CDR3 protein: CSVGGVVSYEQYF. Here the CDR3 DNA reads TGCAGCGTTGGAGGAGTCGTTTCCTACGAGCAGTACTTC.

The chain carries TRBV15 and TRBJ2-7, with 9 bases fitting TRBD2. This CDR3 region has 15 residues. CDR1 is LNHNV, CDR2 YYDKDF, per germline (reference sequence). Trimming took 2 bases from V and 2 from J; bases not matched to a gene: 4. CDR3 sequence reads: CATSRRTSATYEQYF. CDR3 sequence (DNA): TGTGCCACCAGCAGAAGGACTAGCGCTACCTACGAGCAGTACTTC.

The chain couples TRBV5-6 to TRBJ2-5; 9 nucleotides line up with TRBD2. Per the germline V gene, CDR1 is SGHDT and CDR2 is YYEEEE. Trimming at V came to 4 bases and at J to 2 bases, leaving 15 bases not matched to a gene. The CDR3 runs 18 residues. CDR3 residues: CASSPKGLAAYNQETQYF. CDR3 nucleotides: TGTGCCAGCAGCCCGAAGGGACTAGCAGCCTATAATCAAGAGACCCAGTACTTC.

This clone was seen only once. The V and J genes are TRBV29-1 and TRBJ2-7; TRBD1 matches 9 bases. Germline CDR1 and CDR2: SQVTM and ANQGSEA. This CDR3 contains 13 residues. V gave up 6 bases and J gave up 3 bases; unmatched junction bases: 6. The CDR3 spells CSVAGTGIYEQYF. In DNA form, the CDR3 reads TGCAGCGTAGCCGGGACAGGGATCTACGAGCAGTACTTC.

The rearrangement links TRBV30 to TRBJ2-7; D is perhaps TRBD1 (5 bases). V lost 2 bases and J 7 bases, leaving 12 bases between the germline ends. This CDR3 has 12 amino acids. Germline values: CDR1 GTSNPN, CDR2 SVGIG (reference sequence). CDR3 sequence: CAWSRQTPEQYF. The CDR3 DNA reads as TGTGCCTGGAGTCGACAGACGCCAGAGCAGTACTTC.

The V and J genes are TRBV5-1 and TRBJ2-3, with 11 bases aligning to TRBD1. V trimming: 4 bases; J trimming: 4 bases; junction bases outside the gene matches: 5. CDR1 is SGHRS and CDR2 is YFSETQ in the germline V gene. The CDR3 length is 15 residues. CDR3 sequence reads: CASSRTGGGSDTQYF. The DNA of the CDR3 is TGCGCCAGCAGCCGGACAGGGGGCGGATCAGATACGCAGTATTTT.

V usage is TRBV13 and J usage is TRBJ1-4; the D is unclear. The ends were cut back, 4 bases at V and 10 bases at J, with 19 bases in the middle. CDR1 is PRHDT and CDR2 is FYEKMQ in the germline V gene (reference sequence). The length of the CDR3 is 15 residues. The CDR3 DNA reads TGTGCCAGCAGCTCTCGACAAGGCCAAATGGGAAAACTGTTTTTT. This gives the protein CASSSRQGQMGKLFF.

This chain connects TRBV19 to TRBJ2-3; D not certain. This CDR3 is 13 amino acids long. Germline-derived CDR1 and CDR2 are LNHDA and SQIVND (reference sequence). Trimming stripped 6 bases from V and 4 bases from J, with 11 bases between. CDR3 bases: TGTGCCAGTAGCCGCGCTCGCTCAGATACGCAGTATTTT. Its translation: CASSRARSDTQYF.

CDR3 residues: CASSLAGLGEKLFF. The CDR3 DNA reads as TGTGCCAGCAGCTTGGCGGGGCTTGGTGAAAAACTGTTTTTT. The chain uses TRBV7-9 and TRBJ1-4; TRBD1 is a possible D gene (5 bases). Germline CDR1 SEHNR, CDR2 FQNEAQ (reference sequence). V lost 3 bases to trimming and J lost 7 bases, with 12 bases between them. The CDR3 is 14 amino acids.

This chain joins TRBV30 and TRBJ1-4; a possible D gene is TRBD1 (5 bases). The V gene lost 0 bases and the J gene lost 10 bases, with 18 bases spanning the gap. Looked up from germline, CDR1 is GTSNPN and CDR2 is SVGIG (reference sequence). The CDR3 covers 15 residues. As DNA, the CDR3 is TGTGCCTGGAGTGTATGGGGGGGGACCCTGAGAAAACTGTTTTTT. This encodes CAWSVWGGTLRKLFF.

In the case of this clone: The same CDR3 arises from other DNA sequences in this sample as well. The genes are TRBV19 and TRBJ2-5; 10 bases match TRBD1. From germline, CDR1 is LNHDA and CDR2 SQIVND (reference sequence). The CDR3 has 14 amino acids. V shed 6 bases, J shed 5 bases, and the junction held 6 bases outside the gene matches. Written as DNA, the CDR3 is TGTGCCAGTAGCCGACAGGGGGCAGGGGAGACCCAGTACTTC. It codes for CASSRQGAGETQYF.

The chain couples TRBV7-8 to TRBJ1-2; D perhaps matches TRBD1 (5 bases). CDR1 and CDR2 (germline): SGHVS, FQNEAQ. The CDR3 runs 13 residues. Trimming removed 5 bases from V and 4 bases from J, with 11 bases in between. The CDR3 nucleotides read TGTGCCAGCAGCATTGACAGAGTCTATGGCTACACCTTC. Amino acids: CASSIDRVYGYTF. Based on the CDR3 plus reference TRBV7-8 and TRBJ1-2, the full variable domain is GAGVSQSPRYKVAKRGQDVALRCDPISGHVSLFWYQQALGQGPEFLTYFQNEAQLDKSGLPSDRFFAERPEGSVSTLKIQRTQQEDSAVYLCASSIDRVYGYTFGSGTRLTVV.

This chain connects TRBV30 to TRBJ1-2; TRBD1 agrees at 7 bases. This CDR3 contains 14 residues. Germline CDR1 and CDR2: GTSNPN and SVGIG (reference sequence). Trimming took 3 bases from V and 1 from J; bases not matched to a gene: 5. CDR3 region: CAWSTGAINYGYTF. The CDR3 DNA sequence: TGTGCCTGGAGCACAGGGGCGATTAACTATGGCTACACCTTC.

The chain joins TRBV7-8 to TRBJ2-5; maybe TRBD2 (6 bases). There are 14 residues in the CDR3. Trimming shortened V by 5 bases and J by 2 bases, and 12 bases separated the two germline ends. Per the germline V gene, CDR1 is SGHVS and CDR2 is FQNEAQ. In DNA, the CDR3 is TGTGCCAGCAGCCTCCCGGGACTGCAAGAGACCCAGTACTTC. Translation gives CASSLPGLQETQYF.

The gene calls are TRBV18 and TRBJ2-1, with 10 bases identical to TRBD2. The CDR3 extends over 17 amino acids. The junction had 9 bases not matched to a gene; V was cut back by 4 bases and J by 3 bases. From germline, CDR1 is KGHSH and CDR2 LQKENI. The DNA of the CDR3 is TGTGCCAGCTCACTTAGGGCTAGCGGGAGTTTCTACAATGAGCAGTTCTTC. It encodes CASSLRASGSFYNEQFF.